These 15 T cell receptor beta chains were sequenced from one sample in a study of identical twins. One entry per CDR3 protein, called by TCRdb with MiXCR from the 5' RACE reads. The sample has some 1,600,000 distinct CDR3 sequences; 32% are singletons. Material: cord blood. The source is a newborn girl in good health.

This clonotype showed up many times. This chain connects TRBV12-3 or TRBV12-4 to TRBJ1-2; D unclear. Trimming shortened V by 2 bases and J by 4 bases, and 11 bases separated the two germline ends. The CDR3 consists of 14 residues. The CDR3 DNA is TGTGCCAGCAGTTTACGAGGCAGCTCCTATGGCTACACCTTC. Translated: CASSLRGSSYGYTF.

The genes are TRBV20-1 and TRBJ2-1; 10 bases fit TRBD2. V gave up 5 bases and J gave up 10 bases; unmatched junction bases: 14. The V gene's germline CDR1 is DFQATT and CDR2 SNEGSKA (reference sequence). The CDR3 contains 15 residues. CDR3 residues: CSADPGTSATYEQFF. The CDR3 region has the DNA TGCAGTGCTGACCCCGGGACTAGCGCAACCTACGAGCAGTTCTTC.

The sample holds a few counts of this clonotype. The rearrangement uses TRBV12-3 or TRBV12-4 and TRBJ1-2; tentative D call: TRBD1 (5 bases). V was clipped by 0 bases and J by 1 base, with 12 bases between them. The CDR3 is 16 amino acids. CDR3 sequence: CASSLARRQGNYGYTF. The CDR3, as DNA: TGTGCCAGCAGTTTAGCCCGTCGGCAGGGTAACTATGGCTACACCTTC.

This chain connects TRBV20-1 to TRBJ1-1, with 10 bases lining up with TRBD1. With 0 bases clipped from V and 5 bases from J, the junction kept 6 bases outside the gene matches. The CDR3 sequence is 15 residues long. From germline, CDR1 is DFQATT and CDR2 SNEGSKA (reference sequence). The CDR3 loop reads CSARDMTGGGTEAFF. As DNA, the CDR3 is TGCAGTGCTAGAGACATGACAGGGGGCGGGACTGAAGCTTTCTTT.

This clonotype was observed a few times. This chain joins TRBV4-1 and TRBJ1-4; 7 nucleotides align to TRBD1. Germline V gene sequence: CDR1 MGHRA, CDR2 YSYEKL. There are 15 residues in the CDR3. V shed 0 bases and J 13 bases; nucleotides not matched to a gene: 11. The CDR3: CASSQDPSNRGRLFF. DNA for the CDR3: TGCGCCAGCAGCCAAGATCCATCGAACAGGGGTAGACTGTTTTTT.

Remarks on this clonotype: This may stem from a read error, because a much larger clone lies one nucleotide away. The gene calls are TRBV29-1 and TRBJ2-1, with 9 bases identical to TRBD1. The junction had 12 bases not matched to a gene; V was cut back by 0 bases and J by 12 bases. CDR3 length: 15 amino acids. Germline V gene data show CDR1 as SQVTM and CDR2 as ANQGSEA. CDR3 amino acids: CSVEEMGGQGRWQFF. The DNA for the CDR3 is TGCAGCGTTGAAGAAATGGGAGGACAGGGGAGATGGCAGTTCTTC.

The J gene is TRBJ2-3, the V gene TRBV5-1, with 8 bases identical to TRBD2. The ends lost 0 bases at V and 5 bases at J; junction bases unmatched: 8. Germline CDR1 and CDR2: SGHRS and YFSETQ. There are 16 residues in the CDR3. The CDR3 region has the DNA TGCGCCAGCAGCTTGGCCTCGGGACTAGAGGGAGATACGCAGTATTTT. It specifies CASSLASGLEGDTQYF. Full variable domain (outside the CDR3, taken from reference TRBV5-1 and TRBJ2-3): KAGVTQTPRYLIKTRGQQVTLSCSPISGHRSVSWYQQTPGQGLQFLFEYFSETQRNKGNFPGRFSGRQFSNSRSEMNVSTLELGDSALYLCASSLASGLEGDTQYFGPGTRLTVL.

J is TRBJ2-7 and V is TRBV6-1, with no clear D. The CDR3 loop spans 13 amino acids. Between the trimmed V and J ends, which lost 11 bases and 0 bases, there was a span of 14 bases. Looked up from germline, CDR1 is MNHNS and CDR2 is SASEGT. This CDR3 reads CASKEGHSYEQYF. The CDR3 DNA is TGTGCCTCAAAAGAAGGGCACTCCTACGAGCAGTACTTC.

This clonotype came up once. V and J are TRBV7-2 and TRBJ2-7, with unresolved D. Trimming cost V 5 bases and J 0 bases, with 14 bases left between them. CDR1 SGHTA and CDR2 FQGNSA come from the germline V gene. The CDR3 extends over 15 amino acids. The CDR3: CASSIFAGSSYEQYF. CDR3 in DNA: TGTGCCAGCAGCATATTCGCTGGAAGCTCCTACGAGCAGTACTTC.

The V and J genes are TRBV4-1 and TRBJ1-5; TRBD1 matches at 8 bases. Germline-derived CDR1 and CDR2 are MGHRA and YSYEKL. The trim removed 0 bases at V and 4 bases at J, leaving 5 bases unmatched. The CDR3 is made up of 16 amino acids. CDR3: CASSQDWDRRNQPQHF. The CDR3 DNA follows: TGCGCCAGCAGCCAAGACTGGGACAGGAGGAATCAGCCCCAGCATTTT.

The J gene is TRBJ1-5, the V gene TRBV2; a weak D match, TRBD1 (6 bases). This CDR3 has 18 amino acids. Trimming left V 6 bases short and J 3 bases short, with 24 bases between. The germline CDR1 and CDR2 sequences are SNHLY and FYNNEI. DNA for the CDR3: TGTGCCAGCAGCCTAACGATACTCAGGACAGTTAACAATCAGCCCCAGCATTTT. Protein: CASSLTILRTVNNQPQHF.

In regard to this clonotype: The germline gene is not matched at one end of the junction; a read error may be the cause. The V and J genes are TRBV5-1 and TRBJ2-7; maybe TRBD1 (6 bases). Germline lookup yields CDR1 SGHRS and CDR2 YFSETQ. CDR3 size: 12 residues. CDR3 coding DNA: TGCGCCAGCTCGACAGGTACCTACGAGCGGTACTTC. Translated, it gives CASSTGTYERYF.

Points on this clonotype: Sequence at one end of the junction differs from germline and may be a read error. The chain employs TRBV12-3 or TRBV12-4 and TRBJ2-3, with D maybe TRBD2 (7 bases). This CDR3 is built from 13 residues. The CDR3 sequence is CASMRGLADTQYF. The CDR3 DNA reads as TGTGCCAGCATGCGGGGGCTCGCAGATACGCAATATTTT.

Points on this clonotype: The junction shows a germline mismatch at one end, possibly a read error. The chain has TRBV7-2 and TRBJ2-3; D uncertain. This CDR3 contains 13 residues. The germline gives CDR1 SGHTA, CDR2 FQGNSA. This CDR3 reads CAGSLSGTDTQYF. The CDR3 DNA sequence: TGTGCCGGCAGCTTAAGTGGCACAGATACGCAGTATTTT.

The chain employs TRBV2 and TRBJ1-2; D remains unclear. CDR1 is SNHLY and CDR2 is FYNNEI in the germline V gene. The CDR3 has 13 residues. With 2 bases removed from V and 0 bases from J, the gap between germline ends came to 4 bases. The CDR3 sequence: CASSEKSNYGYTF. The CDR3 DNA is TGTGCCAGCAGTGAAAAGTCTAACTATGGCTACACCTTC. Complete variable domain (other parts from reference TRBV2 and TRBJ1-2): EPEVTQTPSHQVTQMGQEVILRCVPISNHLYFYWYRQILGQKVEFLVSFYNNEISEKSEIFDDQFSVERPDGSNFTLKIRSTKLEDSAMYFCASSEKSNYGYTFGSGTRLTVV.